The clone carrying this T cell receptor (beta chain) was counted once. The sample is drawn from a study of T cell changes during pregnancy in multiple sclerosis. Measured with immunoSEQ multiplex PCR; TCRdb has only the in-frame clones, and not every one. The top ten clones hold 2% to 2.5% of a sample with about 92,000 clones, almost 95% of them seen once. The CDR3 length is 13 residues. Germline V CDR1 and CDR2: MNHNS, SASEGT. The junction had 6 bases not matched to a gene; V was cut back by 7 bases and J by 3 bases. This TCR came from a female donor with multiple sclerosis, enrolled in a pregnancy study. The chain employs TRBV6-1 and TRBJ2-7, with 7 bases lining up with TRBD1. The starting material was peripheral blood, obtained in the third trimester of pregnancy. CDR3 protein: CASKGRGSYEQYF. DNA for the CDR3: TGTGCCAGCAAGGGCAGGGGGAGCTACGAGCAGTACTTC.